These 26 T cell receptor beta chains came from one sample sequenced in a study of shared clonotypes between healthy human individuals. The table came from immunoSEQ multiplex PCR; TCRdb's copy has only in-frame clones and leaves some out. The sample comprises approximately 240,000 clones, 60% to 70% of which are singletons, and approximately 12% rests with the top ten. The sequenced material came from memory CD4+ T cells sorted from blood. Stated subset: CD45RA-negative fraction. The origin of the receptors is a man in his thirties or forties in good health.

This rearrangement joins TRBV29-1 to TRBJ2-7; TRBD1 matches at 7 bases. Germline CDR1 reads SQVTM; CDR2 reads ANQGSEA. The CDR3 contains 12 residues. V dropped 4 bases and J dropped 5; count of bases not matched to a gene: 5. The CDR3 here is CSVGVGQHEQYF. CDR3 in DNA: TGCAGCGTTGGGGTGGGACAGCACGAGCAGTACTTC.

The chain carries TRBV28 and TRBJ1-1; D possibly corresponds to TRBD1 (6 bases). The CDR3 runs to 17 residues. Trimming took off 6 bases at V and 5 bases at J, with 25 bases between the two ends. Germline CDR1 reads MDHEN; CDR2 reads SYDVKM. CDR3 residues: CASSPPLLWGRGTEAFF. Here the CDR3 DNA reads TGTGCCAGCAGCCCCCCCCTGCTCTGGGGGCGGGGTACTGAAGCTTTCTTT.

This clone has a single count. The V and J genes are TRBV7-9 and TRBJ2-1, with 12 bases that match TRBD2. V lost 5 bases, J lost 3 bases, and 11 bases stayed unmatched. The V gene's germline CDR1 is SEHNR and CDR2 FQNEAQ (reference sequence). This CDR3 is built from 18 residues. The CDR3 region is CASSPSPSSGRGYNEQFF. The CDR3 DNA reads as TGTGCCAGCAGCCCATCGCCCTCTAGCGGGAGGGGCTACAATGAGCAGTTCTTC.

The chain joins TRBV12-5 to TRBJ2-5; 8 bases agree with TRBD1. CDR3 length: 18 residues. Germline assignment: CDR1 LGHNT and CDR2 FRNRAP. V lost 5 bases to trimming and J lost 7 bases; unmatched junction nucleotides: 21. CDR3 region: CASGPDPEPTGDRWTQYF. The CDR3 DNA is TGTGCTAGTGGTCCCGACCCCGAACCGACAGGGGATAGGTGGACCCAGTACTTC.

This clone was detected only once. The chain carries TRBV9 and TRBJ2-2; tentatively, D is TRBD1 (6 bases). CDR1 is SGDLS, CDR2 YYNGEE, per germline. This CDR3 contains 16 residues. With 0 bases removed from V and 5 bases from J, the gap between germline ends came to 14 bases. CDR3 DNA: TGTGCCAGCAGCGTAGGAACAGGGCCGTCGACCGGGGAGCTGTTTTTT. Translation: CASSVGTGPSTGELFF.

The chain is built from TRBV6-1 and TRBJ1-1; D remains ambiguous. This CDR3 contains 13 residues. CDR1 and CDR2 from the germline V gene are MNHNS and SASEGT. The germline V and J ends were trimmed by 6 bases and 5 bases, with 13 bases remaining between them. CDR3 sequence (DNA): TGTGCCAGCAGACTCACAGCCAGGACTGAAGCTTTCTTT. It specifies CASRLTARTEAFF.

The chain employs TRBV18 and TRBJ2-2; 8 bases match TRBD2. With 0 bases clipped from V and 7 bases from J, the junction kept 4 bases outside the gene matches. The CDR3 is 15 amino acids. Per the germline V gene, CDR1 is KGHSH and CDR2 is LQKENI. The CDR3 spells CASSPPSGSNGELFF. CDR3 nucleotide sequence: TGTGCCAGCTCACCACCGAGCGGGAGTAACGGGGAGCTGTTTTTT.

The rearrangement links TRBV7-9 to TRBJ2-7; D possibly corresponds to TRBD1 (5 bases). V lost 3 bases to trimming and J lost 3 bases, with 6 bases between them. The CDR3 spans 12 residues. Germline V gene data show CDR1 as SEHNR and CDR2 as FQNEAQ (reference sequence). The CDR3 loop reads CASSLTVYEQYF. The CDR3 DNA reads TGTGCCAGCAGCTTGACAGTCTACGAGCAGTACTTC.

The J gene is TRBJ2-2, the V gene TRBV29-1; D gene uncertain. The CDR3 is 14 amino acids. Trimming removed 2 bases from V and 4 bases from J, with 11 bases in between. Germline CDR1 is SQVTM and CDR2 is ANQGSEA. The CDR3 loop is CSVEPRGVTGELFF. The CDR3 DNA follows: TGCAGCGTTGAACCCCGTGGGGTCACCGGGGAGCTGTTTTTT.

This clone was seen more than once but under ten times. V is TRBV19 and J is TRBJ1-2; 7 nucleotides agree with TRBD1. The trim removed 3 bases at V and 4 bases at J, leaving 8 bases unmatched. The germline V gene encodes CDR1 LNHDA and CDR2 SQIVND (reference sequence). The CDR3 extends over 15 amino acids. In nucleotides, the CDR3 is TGTGCCAGTAGTATGGGGACAGACTCGTTCTATGGCTACACCTTC. Translated, it gives CASSMGTDSFYGYTF.

J is TRBJ2-2 and V is TRBV27; perhaps TRBD1 as D (5 bases). The CDR3 is 16 residues long. V was clipped by 6 bases and J by 7 bases, with 21 bases between them. The germline gives CDR1 MNHEY, CDR2 SMNVEV (reference sequence). CDR3 in amino acids: CASRRIISGFSGELFF. The CDR3 coding sequence is TGTGCCAGCAGAAGGATTATCTCAGGGTTTAGCGGGGAGCTGTTTTTT.

The chain is built from TRBV15 and TRBJ1-5; possible D gene TRBD1, 6 bases. Germline V gene lookup returns CDR1 LNHNV and CDR2 YYDKDF (reference sequence). The CDR3 is made up of 14 amino acids. V lost 6 bases and J 7 bases, leaving 16 bases between the germline ends. The chain's CDR3 is CATRTGAFSQPQHF. For the CDR3, the DNA is TGTGCCACCAGGACGGGGGCGTTTTCCCAGCCCCAGCATTTT.

V usage is TRBV27 and J usage is TRBJ2-7; 9 nucleotides match TRBD1. Unmatched junction bases numbered 3, after V lost 4 bases and J lost 2 bases. Germline CDR1 is MNHEY and CDR2 is SMNVEV (reference sequence). This CDR3 comprises 14 residues. The DNA for the CDR3 is TGTGCCAGCAGTTCACGGACAGGGGCCTACGAGCAGTACTTC. It specifies CASSSRTGAYEQYF.

The chain combines TRBV19 with TRBJ2-1; 7 nucleotides match TRBD2. J gave up 5 bases and V 6 bases, and 4 bases lay outside the gene matches. CDR1 is LNHDA and CDR2 is SQIVND in the germline V gene (reference sequence). The CDR3 has 13 amino acids. CDR3 residues: CASSQLANNEQFF. The DNA of the CDR3 is TGTGCCAGTAGCCAACTAGCGAACAATGAGCAGTTCTTC.

The chain couples TRBV5-5 to TRBJ2-7, with D hard to call. V lost 0 bases, J lost 3 bases, and 7 bases lay in between. The CDR3 is 13 amino acids. The germline V gene has CDR1 SGHKS and CDR2 YYEKEE (reference sequence). This chain's CDR3 is CASSLGLNYEQYF. Here the CDR3 DNA reads TGTGCCAGCAGCTTGGGTCTTAACTACGAGCAGTACTTC.

The V call is TRBV27, the J call TRBJ2-7, with 7 bases that match TRBD1. J lost 7 bases, V lost 11 bases, and 14 bases had no gene match. This CDR3 spans 13 amino acids. Germline lookup yields CDR1 MNHEY and CDR2 SMNVEV (reference sequence). CDR3 sequence reads: CAGARTGPKEQYF. In DNA, the CDR3 is TGTGCCGGAGCTCGGACAGGCCCCAAAGAGCAGTACTTC.

The chain joins TRBV5-1 to TRBJ1-2, with D unclear. The length of the CDR3 is 15 residues. The V end lost 0 bases, the J end lost 4 bases, and 13 bases lay between the germline ends. The germline CDR1 and CDR2 sequences are SGHRS and YFSETQ. The CDR3 loop reads CASSLEGSSGYGYTF. CDR3 DNA: TGCGCCAGCAGCTTGGAGGGCAGCAGCGGCTATGGCTACACCTTC.

The rearrangement joins TRBV14 to TRBJ1-3; no firm D call. This CDR3 has 15 amino acids. The V end lost 3 bases, the J end lost 1 base, and 10 bases lay between the germline ends. The germline V gene encodes CDR1 SGHDN and CDR2 FVKESK. The CDR3 nucleotides read TGTGCCAGCAGCCAGAATCACTGGTCTGGAAACACCATATATTTT. It encodes CASSQNHWSGNTIYF.

This clone has a count of ten or more. The V gene is TRBV20-1, the J gene TRBJ2-7; D is perhaps TRBD2 (5 bases). The length of the CDR3 is 11 residues. Germline V gene data show CDR1 as DFQATT and CDR2 as SNEGSKA (reference sequence). V lost 5 bases to trimming and J lost 4 bases, with 9 bases between them. The CDR3 region has the DNA TGCAGTGCTCAGGAGGATTACGAGCAGTACTTC. This encodes CSAQEDYEQYF.

The chain combines TRBV28 with TRBJ1-2; a weak D match, TRBD1 (5 bases). The V end was cut by 6 bases, the J end by 4 bases, with 15 bases between. Per germline, CDR1 MDHEN and CDR2 SYDVKM. This CDR3 is 14 amino acids long. Here the CDR3 DNA reads TGTGCCAGCAGCTCGCCTGGAGGGACCTATGGCTACACCTTC. This encodes CASSSPGGTYGYTF.

This clone was seen a handful of times. This chain joins TRBV7-9 and TRBJ1-5; unclear D gene. The V end lost 5 bases, the J end lost 7 bases, and 12 bases lay between the germline ends. Germline V CDR1 and CDR2: SEHNR, FQNEAQ (reference sequence). The CDR3 consists of 13 residues. CDR3 protein: CASSPRRGQPQHF. The CDR3 DNA reads TGTGCCAGCAGCCCCCGTCGCGGGCAGCCCCAGCATTTT.

In this sample, this clone turned up once. V usage is TRBV19 and J usage is TRBJ2-1; the match to TRBD1 covers 11 bases. CDR1 LNHDA and CDR2 SQIVND come from the germline V gene (reference sequence). Trimming cost V 4 bases and J 0 bases; bases outside gene matches: 8. The CDR3 has 18 amino acids. The CDR3 DNA sequence: TGTGCCAGTAGTACTAGAAGAGGGACAGGGGGCTCCTACAATGAGCAGTTCTTC. Translating it yields CASSTRRGTGGSYNEQFF.

This clone has just one count. This sequence joins TRBV4-1 and TRBJ2-7, with TRBD2 as a possible D gene (6 bases). This CDR3 has 16 amino acids. V lost 3 bases and J 2 bases, leaving 17 bases between the germline ends. Germline V gene data show CDR1 as MGHRA and CDR2 as YSYEKL. The chain's CDR3 is CASSQGRGRTTYEQYF. DNA of the CDR3: TGCGCCAGCAGCCAGGGGCGGGGCAGGACCACCTACGAGCAGTACTTC.

This chain connects TRBV7-9 to TRBJ1-1; D gene unclear. Per the germline V gene, CDR1 is SEHNR and CDR2 is FQNEAQ (reference sequence). Trimming stripped 3 bases from V and 0 bases from J, with 8 bases between. The CDR3 runs 14 residues. The CDR3 loop is CASSLDGMNTEAFF. CDR3 sequence (DNA): TGTGCCAGCAGCTTGGACGGGATGAACACTGAAGCTTTCTTT.

This clone was seen a few times. CDR3 sequence reads: CASSLGGATQPQHF. Here the CDR3 DNA reads TGTGCCAGCAGTTTAGGGGGGGCTACTCAGCCCCAGCATTTT. This chain joins TRBV28 and TRBJ1-5; D perhaps matches TRBD1 (6 bases). Trimming stripped 2 bases from V and 6 bases from J, with 11 bases between. The CDR3 runs to 14 residues. Germline V CDR1 and CDR2: MDHEN, SYDVKM.

The rearrangement uses TRBV6-5 and TRBJ2-7; 9 positions agree with TRBD2. The J segment lost 7 bases and the V segment lost 4 bases, leaving 2 bases of the junction unmatched. Germline CDR1 and CDR2: MNHEY and SVGAGI. This CDR3 contains 12 residues. CDR3 nucleotides: TGTGCCAGCAGTTTTCTAGCGGGAGAGCAGTACTTC. This codes for CASSFLAGEQYF.